This entry lists 17 T cell receptor beta chains sequenced from one sample in a study of T cell changes during pregnancy in multiple sclerosis (dated by TCRdb to between 2017 and 2020). Libraries came from the immunoSEQ multiplex PCR assay. In its TCRdb copy, this immuneACCESS table keeps in-frame sequences only and misses some clones. Where compared with another copy, unresolved V genes explain less than half of these, and the others have no known cause. The sample yields 50,000 to 70,000 clones; over 85% were counted once. The ten largest make up 1.4% of the sample. Sequencing was performed on peripheral blood, taken in the second trimester of pregnancy. The origin of the receptors is a female donor with multiple sclerosis, enrolled in a pregnancy study.

V is TRBV4-2 and J is TRBJ2-3; 8 bases line up with TRBD2. V was clipped by 1 base and J by 3 bases; unmatched bases: 3. The CDR3 runs to 15 residues. Germline CDR1 reads LGHNA; CDR2 reads YNFKEQ. The CDR3 sequence: CASSQGERETDTQYF. The CDR3 DNA follows: TGTGCCAGCAGCCAAGGGGAGCGGGAGACAGATACGCAGTATTTT.

The rearrangement joins TRBV7-9 to TRBJ1-1; TRBD1 aligns across 7 bases. The CDR3 runs 13 residues. Trimming at V came to 4 bases and at J to 7 bases, leaving 6 bases not matched to a gene. The germline CDR1 and CDR2 sequences are SEHNR and FQNEAQ (reference sequence). CDR3 nucleotide sequence: TGTGCCAGCAGCTCAGGACAGGAGGTTGAAGCTTTCTTT. It is translated as CASSSGQEVEAFF.

The gene calls are TRBV27 and TRBJ1-2; the D gene is possibly TRBD1 (5 bases). CDR1 and CDR2 (germline): MNHEY, SMNVEV (reference sequence). The germline V and J ends were trimmed by 3 bases and 4 bases, with 15 bases remaining between them. The CDR3 is 15 residues long. DNA for the CDR3: TGTGCCAGCAGTTTCTCCTTCCAGGACATCTATGGCTACACCTTC. It yields the protein CASSFSFQDIYGYTF.

The chain carries TRBV11-2 and TRBJ2-7; D not certain. CDR1 and CDR2 (germline): SGHAT, FQNNGV. The CDR3 length is 16 residues. With 0 bases removed from V and 0 bases from J, the gap between germline ends came to 12 bases. The CDR3 spells CASSLDRVKFSYEQYF. The CDR3 region has the DNA TGTGCCAGCAGCTTAGATCGGGTTAAGTTCTCCTACGAGCAGTACTTC.

This sequence joins TRBV28 and TRBJ1-5, with 10 bases aligning to TRBD1. V gave up 3 bases and J gave up 4 bases; unmatched junction bases: 6. CDR3 length equals 16 residues. CDR1 is MDHEN, CDR2 SYDVKM, per germline. This CDR3 is CASSFETGGRNQPQHF. The CDR3, as DNA: TGTGCCAGCAGTTTTGAGACAGGGGGCAGGAATCAGCCCCAGCATTTT.

The chain employs TRBV4-2 and TRBJ2-3, with D possibly being TRBD2 (6 bases). Per germline, CDR1 LGHNA and CDR2 YNFKEQ. This CDR3 comprises 16 residues. V was trimmed by 1 base and J by 4 bases, leaving 15 bases between them. CDR3 coding DNA: TGTGCCAGCAGCCAAGTGCAACGGGAGAGAGCAGATACGCAGTATTTT. Encoded protein: CASSQVQRERADTQYF.

J is TRBJ2-1 and V is TRBV7-8; TRBD2 matches at 8 bases. Germline V CDR1 and CDR2: SGHVS, FQNEAQ. The CDR3 spans 15 residues. Germline trimming cut 3 bases from V and 9 bases from J; bases unmatched to any gene: 10. In DNA form, the CDR3 reads TGTGCCAGCAGCTTTTTGGTTAGCGGGAATGGTGAGCAGTTCTTC. It yields the protein CASSFLVSGNGEQFF.

The gene calls are TRBV28 and TRBJ2-1; possibly TRBD2 for D (6 bases). Germline CDR1 MDHEN, CDR2 SYDVKM. The CDR3 length is 14 residues. The V gene lost 6 bases and the J gene lost 8 bases, with 17 bases spanning the gap. The CDR3 DNA follows: TGTGCCAGCAGGGGGAGCGGGCCCTGGGATGAGCAGTTCTTC. Protein product: CASRGSGPWDEQFF.

The chain has TRBV19 and TRBJ1-2, with D possibly TRBD1 on 6 matching bases. The V gene's germline CDR1 is LNHDA and CDR2 SQIVND (reference sequence). The CDR3 sequence is 14 residues long. V was shortened by 6 bases and J by 3 bases, with 14 bases between the two germline ends. CDR3: CASSLQGIDYGYTF. The CDR3, as DNA: TGTGCCAGTAGCCTACAGGGAATTGACTATGGCTACACCTTC.

A single count supports this clone. The chain employs TRBV18 and TRBJ2-3; TRBD1 matches at 9 bases. The junction had 7 bases not matched to a gene; V was cut back by 6 bases and J by 0 bases. The CDR3 contains 16 residues. Germline-derived CDR1 and CDR2 are KGHSH and LQKENI. The CDR3 is CASSRGTGTSTDTQYF. DNA for the CDR3: TGTGCCAGCTCGAGAGGGACAGGGACAAGCACAGATACGCAGTATTTT.

The genes are TRBV7-6 and TRBJ1-2; D not resolved. V was shortened by 0 bases and J by 4 bases, with 9 bases between the two germline ends. The CDR3 covers 14 residues. Germline-derived CDR1 and CDR2 are SGHVS and FNYEAQ. CDR3: CASSLAPGTYGYTF. In DNA, the CDR3 is TGTGCCAGCAGCTTAGCGCCAGGTACCTATGGCTACACCTTC. The full variable domain, rest sourced from reference TRBV7-6 and TRBJ1-2, is GAGVSQSPRYKVTKRGQDVALRCDPISGHVSLYWYRQALGQGPEFLTYFNYEAQQDKSGLPNDRFSAERPEGSISTLTIQRTEQRDSAMYRCASSLAPGTYGYTFGSGTRLTVV.

This clone was seen a few times. The chain carries TRBV14 and TRBJ2-3; 9 nucleotides agree with TRBD2. The CDR3 consists of 15 residues. CDR1 and CDR2 (germline): SGHDN, FVKESK. The V gene end was trimmed by 8 bases and the J gene end by 6 bases; junction bases not matched to a gene: 12. CDR3 sequence reads: CASGRTSDRTDTQYF. DNA for the CDR3: TGTGCCAGCGGGAGGACTAGCGATAGGACTGATACGCAGTATTTT.

The gene calls are TRBV7-9 and TRBJ1-1; TRBD1 is a possible D gene (5 bases). The CDR3 loop spans 14 amino acids. V lost 5 bases and J 8 bases, leaving 18 bases between the germline ends. Looked up from germline, CDR1 is SEHNR and CDR2 is FQNEAQ (reference sequence). CDR3: CASSHGGSGQEAFF. The CDR3 DNA follows: TGTGCCAGCAGCCACGGGGGGAGTGGTCAGGAAGCTTTCTTT.

The V and J genes are TRBV5-1 and TRBJ2-1; 14 bases line up with TRBD2. V gave up 4 bases and J gave up 2 bases; unmatched junction bases: 14. The CDR3 spans 20 residues. Germline lookup yields CDR1 SGHRS and CDR2 YFSETQ. CDR3 residues: CASSMGLAGEISSAYNEQFF. CDR3 bases: TGCGCCAGCAGCATGGGACTAGCGGGAGAGATATCATCAGCCTACAATGAGCAGTTCTTC.

This rearrangement joins TRBV5-1 to TRBJ2-2; D is undetermined. Germline assignment: CDR1 SGHRS and CDR2 YFSETQ. V shed 4 bases and J shed 4 bases, with 23 bases lying between them. The CDR3 extends over 18 amino acids. Here the CDR3 DNA reads TGCGCCAGCAGCCCGTTGTTTCATATAAACAGTGGCACCGGGGAGCTGTTTTTT. Protein sequence: CASSPLFHINSGTGELFF.

The genes are TRBV2 and TRBJ1-2; possibly TRBD1 for D (5 bases). The V end was cut by 7 bases, the J end by 1 base, with 16 bases between. The CDR3 totals 15 residues. Germline values: CDR1 SNHLY, CDR2 FYNNEI. CDR3: CASTQDRKYNYGYTF. The DNA of the CDR3 is TGTGCCAGCACCCAAGACAGAAAATATAACTATGGCTACACCTTC.

The chain couples TRBV7-6 to TRBJ1-5; 9 bases match TRBD1. This CDR3 has 16 amino acids. CDR1 is SGHVS and CDR2 is FNYEAQ in the germline V gene. With V trimmed by 4 bases and J by 4 bases, 8 bases remained unmatched. The CDR3 protein is CASSCTGGAGNQPQHF. The CDR3 bases are TGTGCCAGCAGCTGTACAGGGGGCGCGGGGAATCAGCCCCAGCATTTT.